This TCR beta chain originates from a study of regulatory T cells in long-lasting Graves disease. Time point specified: persistent/refractory GD, antithyroid drugs over 5 years with positive TRAb. Researchers made the TCR library from RNA that was extracted from PBMCs. This CDR3 spans 14 amino acids. Germline V gene lookup returns CDR1 KGHSH and CDR2 LQKENI. TCR beta libraries were built with iRepertoire HTBI primers and Arm-PCR of CDR3 regions. Each CDR3 protein is one row after TCRdb ran MiXCR on the multiplex PCR reads. There are 400,000 to 450,000 distinct CDR3 sequences in the sample; around 20% occur only once, and about 27% lies in the top ten. On this clonotype itself: An end of the junction does not agree with germline; a read error may underlie this.

This specimen consisted of peripheral blood mononuclear cells (PBMCs), obtained when the disease was refractory, from a patient treated with antithyroid drugs. The source of this sequence is a female donor with Graves disease. The gene calls are TRBV18 and TRBJ2-5; unclear D gene. CDR3: CASSPRQSQEAQYF. CDR3 sequence (DNA): TGTGCCAGCTCACCACGGCAGTCGCAAGAGGCCCAGTACTTC.